This TCR beta chain appears in the sequencing data of a study of cytomegalovirus exposure and HLA in healthy donors. At the level of the study: HLA-typed donors were the source of about 85 million unique TCRs, which an early data release held.

Points from the study as a whole: Reports credit the classifier with highly specific, highly sensitive diagnosis of cytomegalovirus status. Excluded were some V segments that proved indistinguishable, including TRBV6-2 and TRBV6-3.

The CDR3 covers 14 residues. Germline V gene lookup returns CDR1 SNHLY and CDR2 FYNNEI. V lost 4 bases, J lost 2 bases, and 11 bases lay in between. A remark on this clone: Its antigen is not identified.

The donors (healthy individuals) were bone marrow donors. PCR primers comprised 60 Vbeta and 13 Jbeta primers. The data were produced by immunoSEQ multiplex PCR, yet TCRdb's version contains in-frame clones alone and is incomplete. The sample carries about 160,000 clones, about 80% recorded once. The clonotype was recovered from a young man in good health and CMV-seropositive. The sequencing sample was made of PBMCs. The V call is TRBV2, the J call TRBJ2-5, with TRBD1 as a possible D gene (5 bases). CDR3 protein: CASSVGPQQETQYF. DNA for the CDR3: TGTGCCAGCAGTGTGGGGCCGCAGCAAGAGACCCAGTACTTC.